The source of this T cell receptor (beta chain) is a study of regulatory T cells in long-lasting Graves disease. The study's findings and limits: The study found TRBV28, TRBJ1-2 and TRBJ2-5 favored in persistent disease.

There are 18 residues in the CDR3. V trimming: 1 base; J trimming: 1 base; junction bases outside the gene matches: 6. Germline assignment: CDR1 SGHDT and CDR2 YYEEEE. Arm-PCR of CDR3 regions and iRepertoire HTBI primers were used to build TCR beta libraries. Authors' processing steps: Overall, samples carried 60 to 65 TRBV and 13 to 15 TRBJ segments. TCRdb re-analysed the multiplex PCR reads in MiXCR, keeping a single row per CDR3 protein. In this record, the V and J calls reflect TCRdb's handling and not the investigators' own analysis. The profile shows approximately 470,000 distinct CDR3 sequences, around 16% of them singletons. Indicated time point: newly diagnosed GD, antithyroid drugs for less than 3 months. Following extraction of RNA from PBMCs, that RNA was used to make the TCR library. Blood from the periphery, about 9 milliliters in all, was drawn into EDTA tubes. This clonotype was counted between two and nine times. What it binds is unknown.

The data were also submitted as part of a second study, on T cells in Graves' hyperthyroidism and ophthalmopathy. That investigation notes: In the blood, most expanded thyroid clonotypes above 0.001 appeared as well.

The clonotype comes from a man aged 35 to 55 with Graves disease. This chain links TRBV5-6 with TRBJ2-6, with TRBD1 identical over 9 bases. The source material was peripheral blood mononuclear cells (PBMCs), sampled at new diagnosis, from a patient treated with antithyroid drugs. CDR3 in amino acids: CASSLMVTGGSGANVLTF. The CDR3, as DNA: TGTGCCAGCAGCTTGATGGTGACAGGGGGTTCTGGGGCCAACGTCCTGACTTTC.